The 21 T cell receptor beta chains given below trace back to one sample, sequenced in a study of blood T cells in healthy people across ages. Primers used in a second PCR of roughly 6 to 11 cycles were a sample-barcoded 5' primer and a J-beta primer mix. Via MiXCR, TCRdb re-called the 5' RACE reads, giving one row per CDR3 protein. The sample has about a million distinct CDR3 sequences; roughly 51% are singletons. The sequenced sample was blood. The receptors shown here come from a woman aged 60-75 years in good health.

The gene calls are TRBV24-1 and TRBJ2-3; 7 bases map to TRBD1. This CDR3 comprises 13 residues. Looked up from germline, CDR1 is KGHDR and CDR2 is SFDVKD. The junction had 8 bases not matched to a gene; V was cut back by 9 bases and J by 6 bases. CDR3 amino acids: CATVGQASDTQYF. The CDR3, as DNA: TGTGCCACCGTAGGACAGGCATCTGATACGCAGTATTTT.

The chain combines TRBV20-1 with TRBJ2-3; D gene unclear. Looked up from germline, CDR1 is DFQATT and CDR2 is SNEGSKA (reference sequence). V was cut by 4 bases and J by 2 bases, with 16 bases left in between. This CDR3 comprises 15 residues. CDR3 sequence reads: CSATKGLTPTDTQYF. The CDR3 nucleotides read TGCAGTGCTACTAAGGGCCTTACCCCCACAGATACGCAGTATTTT.

Of note for this clonotype: The CDR3 ends on some other residue instead of the conserved phenylalanine or tryptophan, so this is likely a read error. The rearrangement uses TRBV6-2 or TRBV6-3 and TRBJ2-1, with 7 bases that match TRBD2. The CDR3 length is 14 residues. Germline V lookup: CDR1 MNHEY, CDR2 SVGEGT. Trimming took 0 bases from V and 12 from J; bases not matched to a gene: 8. CDR3 in amino acids: CASSYSARGDGQFL. CDR3 in DNA: TGTGCCAGCAGTTACTCCGCTCGGGGGGACGGGCAGTTCCTC.

A few counts support this clonotype. The chain carries TRBV3-1 and TRBJ2-5; TRBD2 matches 7 bases. The CDR3 totals 16 residues. The V and J ends lost 0 bases and 2 bases, in that order; junction bases with no gene match: 6. Germline V gene sequence: CDR1 LGHDT, CDR2 YNNKEL (reference sequence). For the CDR3, the DNA is TGTGCCAGCAGCCAAGATCTAAGCGGGATACAAGAGACCCAGTACTTC. It is translated as CASSQDLSGIQETQYF.

This chain links TRBV30 with TRBJ2-5, with 8 bases identical to TRBD2. The CDR3 consists of 13 residues. The V segment lost 3 bases and the J segment 11 bases; nucleotides outside the gene matches: 11. Germline-derived CDR1 and CDR2 are GTSNPN and SVGIG (reference sequence). The CDR3 nucleotides read TGTGCCTGGAGACTAGCGGTATACAATGAGCAGTACTTC. It codes for CAWRLAVYNEQYF.

The table lists this clonotype with many counts. The genes are TRBV29-1 and TRBJ2-1; D remains unclear. V was pared by 3 bases and J by 4 bases, with 4 bases between. This CDR3 region has 11 residues. The germline V gene has CDR1 SQVTM and CDR2 ANQGSEA. The CDR3, as DNA: TGCAGCGTTGAGTCGTACAATGAGCAGTTCTTC. Protein product: CSVESYNEQFF.

This rearrangement joins TRBV28 to TRBJ1-1; weak D call: TRBD1 (6 bases). Trimming removed 2 bases at V and 8 bases at J, with 9 bases between. The CDR3 runs to 12 residues. CDR1 and CDR2 from the germline V gene are MDHEN and SYDVKM. The CDR3 DNA is TGTGCCAGCAGTTTACTGACAGGCGAAGCTTTCTTT. This sequence encodes CASSLLTGEAFF.

The gene calls are TRBV7-2 and TRBJ2-3; the D is unclear. V lost 1 base and J 2 bases, leaving 10 bases between the germline ends. This CDR3 has 15 residues. The germline gives CDR1 SGHTA, CDR2 FQGNSA. The CDR3 DNA reads as TGTGCCAGCAGCTTAGAGACGGGCCCCACAGATACGCAGTATTTT. Residues: CASSLETGPTDTQYF.

The gene calls are TRBV29-1 and TRBJ2-3; perhaps TRBD2 as D (6 bases). The V end was cut by 6 bases, the J end by 5 bases, with 15 bases between. The CDR3 is made up of 13 amino acids. Per the germline V gene, CDR1 is SQVTM and CDR2 is ANQGSEA. CDR3 residues: CSVLWGVQDTQYF. The CDR3 DNA reads TGCAGCGTGCTTTGGGGGGTCCAAGATACGCAGTATTTT.

The rearrangement joins TRBV15 to TRBJ2-3, with D perhaps matching TRBD2 (6 bases). The CDR3 has 16 residues. Germline CDR1 LNHNV, CDR2 YYDKDF (reference sequence). The V and J ends lost 2 bases and 0 bases respectively, with 12 bases between them. CDR3 in amino acids: CATSRRTGTSTDTQYF. CDR3 nucleotide sequence: TGTGCCACCAGCAGACGTACCGGGACTAGCACAGATACGCAGTATTTT.

Only a few counts were recorded for this clonotype. This rearrangement joins TRBV5-5 to TRBJ1-5; tentatively, D is TRBD1 (6 bases). Trimming took 4 bases from V and 5 from J, leaving 16 bases between them. The CDR3 is 15 amino acids. Germline CDR1 and CDR2: SGHKS and YYEKEE (reference sequence). Here the CDR3 reads CASSRITGNHQPQHF. DNA for the CDR3: TGTGCCAGCAGCCGTATAACAGGGAACCATCAGCCCCAGCATTTT.

This clonotype showed up just once. The chain carries TRBV12-3 or TRBV12-4 and TRBJ2-1, with 14 positions matching TRBD2. The CDR3 sequence is 19 residues long. V lost 1 base to trimming and J lost 9 bases; unmatched junction nucleotides: 14. The DNA for the CDR3 is TGTGCCAGCAGTTTAGAGCCTCGGCCGACTAGCGGGAGGGGGAGTGAGCAGTTCTTC. Its translation is CASSLEPRPTSGRGSEQFF.

The chain joins TRBV5-1 to TRBJ2-5; 7 nucleotides align to TRBD1. After removal of 0 bases from V and 7 bases from J, the junction contained 6 bases not matched to a gene. The CDR3 runs to 14 residues. Germline V gene sequence: CDR1 SGHRS, CDR2 YFSETQ. The CDR3 nucleotides are TGCGCCAGCAGCTTGGACACAGGGGTTGGGACCCAGTACTTC. Residues: CASSLDTGVGTQYF.

In its sample, this clonotype was seen a few times. The genes are TRBV29-1 and TRBJ2-4; 8 bases are a match to TRBD1. The germline CDR1 and CDR2 sequences are SQVTM and ANQGSEA. With V trimmed by 4 bases and J by 4 bases, 6 bases remained unmatched. This CDR3 has 14 residues. DNA for the CDR3: TGCAGCGTTGTTGACAGGGGAGAAAAAAACATTCAGTACTTC. It specifies CSVVDRGEKNIQYF.

Concerning this clonotype: Relative to the germline gene, one junction end is altered; a read error may explain this. The CDR3 here is CACSQEPNSPLHF. In DNA, the CDR3 is TGTGCCTGCAGCCAAGAGCCGAATTCACCCCTCCACTTT. The rearrangement links TRBV4-2 to TRBJ1-6; D gene uncertain. Germline V gene data show CDR1 as LGHNA and CDR2 as YNFKEQ. This CDR3 has 13 amino acids.

This clonotype has a single count. The junction departs from the called germline gene at one end, perhaps through a read error. V usage is TRBV7-8 and J usage is TRBJ2-5; the D gene is possibly TRBD2 (5 bases). Germline values: CDR1 SGHVS, CDR2 FQNEAQ. This CDR3 is built from 18 residues. The CDR3 here is CTSSLGWLGAARGETQYF. CDR3 DNA: TGTACCAGCAGCTTAGGCTGGTTAGGAGCGGCCAGAGGGGAGACCCAGTACTTC.

The J gene is TRBJ2-7, the V gene TRBV12-3 or TRBV12-4, with D hard to call. The CDR3 spans 12 residues. The V end was cut by 8 bases, the J end by 4 bases, with 12 bases between. The CDR3 is CASGPGVYEQYF. CDR3 bases: TGTGCCAGCGGCCCTGGGGTGTACGAGCAGTACTTC.

Of note for this clonotype: The final CDR3 position lacks the conserved phenylalanine or tryptophan, pointing to a likely read error. Because the CDR3's place on the DNA is in doubt, the DNA is left out and the CDR3 is given as listed by TCRdb. The chain is built from TRBV25-1 and TRBJ2-5; the D call in the table, TRBD1, was not verified against the DNA. CDR1 MGHDK and CDR2 SYGVNS come from the germline V gene. The CDR3 is 11 residues long, counting both termini. The CDR3 loop reads CASSVTWRKYL.

The chain has TRBV12-3 or TRBV12-4 and TRBJ2-4, with D perhaps TRBD1 (6 bases). V lost 7 bases to trimming and J lost 4 bases, with 11 bases between them. The length of the CDR3 is 13 residues. This chain's CDR3 is CASTGGGKNIQYF. The DNA of the CDR3 is TGTGCCAGCACTGGGGGCGGGAAAAACATTCAGTACTTC.

The chain is built from TRBV7-2 and TRBJ2-7; 9 bases align to TRBD2. The junction had 11 bases not matched to a gene; V was cut back by 1 base and J by 4 bases. Germline CDR1 SGHTA, CDR2 FQGNSA. This CDR3 comprises 17 residues. Here the CDR3 reads CASSLVSGRGLGYEQYF. CDR3 nucleotide sequence: TGTGCCAGCAGCTTAGTTAGCGGGAGAGGTCTAGGGTACGAGCAGTACTTC.

This rearrangement joins TRBV2 to TRBJ1-3; unclear D gene. This CDR3 has 10 amino acids. Germline CDR1 is SNHLY and CDR2 is FYNNEI. Trimming cost V 8 bases and J 8 bases, with 7 bases left between them. The DNA for the CDR3 is TGTGCCAGCGGCTTGGACACCATATATTTT. As protein: CASGLDTIYF.